This T cell receptor (beta chain) was obtained from a study of T cell repertoires in cytomegalovirus infection. TCRdb passed the reads through MiXCR, listing each CDR3 protein once. Of 300,000 or so distinct CDR3 sequences in the sample, around 9.1% were seen once. This clonotype was seen many times. V was shortened by 1 base and J by 3 bases, with 12 bases between the two germline ends. CDR1 and CDR2 (germline): DFQATT, SNEGSKA (reference sequence). The CDR3 is 15 amino acids. This sequence originates from a human donor in good health (CMV status not recorded). Some clones in this sample may be carry-over from other donors' samples. The V and J genes are TRBV20-1 and TRBJ2-2, with D possibly called TRBD1 or TRBD2 (5 bases each). What was sequenced was PBMCs. The CDR3 DNA sequence: TGCAGTGCTAGAGTGGGGGTCAGGCACACCGGGGAGCTGTTTTTT. Its translation: CSARVGVRHTGELFF.